This T cell receptor beta chain is from a study of blood T cell repertoires in COVID-19. Study as a whole: T cells, B-cell-depleted T cells, or PBMCs provided the cDNA or gDNA that served as material.

Germline-derived CDR1 and CDR2 are SGHAT and FQNNGV. The V and J ends lost 1 base and 1 base, in that order; junction bases with no gene match: 3. The CDR3 length is 16 residues. Libraries were prepared by immunoSEQ multiplex PCR; TCRdb keeps only in-frame clonotypes and omits some of them. The repertoire holds just over 350,000 clones, with 75% to 90% as singletons. This chain connects TRBV11-2 to TRBJ2-3; TRBD2 matches 9 bases. The source is a woman between 55 and 75 years old with COVID-19, enrolled during active disease. The specimen was peripheral blood. CDR3 bases: TGTGCCAGCAGCTTAGGTTCTAGCGGGGGCACAGATACGCAGTATTTT. Translating gives CASSLGSSGGTDTQYF.